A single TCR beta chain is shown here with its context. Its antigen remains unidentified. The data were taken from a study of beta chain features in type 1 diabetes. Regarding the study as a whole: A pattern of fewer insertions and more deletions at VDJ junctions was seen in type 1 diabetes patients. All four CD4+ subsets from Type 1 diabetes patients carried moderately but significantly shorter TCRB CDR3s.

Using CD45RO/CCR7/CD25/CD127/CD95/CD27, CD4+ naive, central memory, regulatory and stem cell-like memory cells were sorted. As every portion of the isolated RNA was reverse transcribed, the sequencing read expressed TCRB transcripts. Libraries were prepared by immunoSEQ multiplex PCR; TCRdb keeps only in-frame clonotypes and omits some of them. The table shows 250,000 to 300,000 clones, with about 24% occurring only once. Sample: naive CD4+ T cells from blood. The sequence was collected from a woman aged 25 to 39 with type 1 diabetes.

CDR3 amino acids: CASSPRQGDIQYF. The CDR3 DNA is TGTGCCAGCAGCCCGAGACAGGGGGACATTCAGTACTTC. The V call is TRBV11-2, the J call TRBJ2-4; 9 bases line up with TRBD1. V lost 5 bases to trimming and J lost 8 bases; unmatched junction nucleotides: 4. CDR3 size: 13 residues. Germline CDR1 reads SGHAT; CDR2 reads FQNNGV.